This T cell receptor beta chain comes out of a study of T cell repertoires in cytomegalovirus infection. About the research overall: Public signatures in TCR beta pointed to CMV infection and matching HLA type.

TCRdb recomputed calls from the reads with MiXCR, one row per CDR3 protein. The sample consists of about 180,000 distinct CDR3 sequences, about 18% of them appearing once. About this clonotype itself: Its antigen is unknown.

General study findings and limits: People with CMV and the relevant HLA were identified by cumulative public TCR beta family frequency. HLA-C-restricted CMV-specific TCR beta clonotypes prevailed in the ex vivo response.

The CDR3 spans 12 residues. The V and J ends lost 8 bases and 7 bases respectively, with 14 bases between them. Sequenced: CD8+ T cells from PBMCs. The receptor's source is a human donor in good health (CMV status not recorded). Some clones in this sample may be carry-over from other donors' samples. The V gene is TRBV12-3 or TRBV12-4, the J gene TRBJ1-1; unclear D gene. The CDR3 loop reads CASQGWNFEAFF. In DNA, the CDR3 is TGTGCCAGCCAAGGCTGGAACTTTGAAGCTTTCTTT.